This entry lists 28 T cell receptor beta chains sequenced from one sample in a study of cytomegalovirus exposure and HLA in healthy donors (dated 2017 in TCRdb). Libraries were constructed by the immunoSEQ multiplex PCR assay. TCRdb re-hosts the immuneACCESS table, in-frame sequences only. Its copies lack some clones; in the studies checked, an unresolved V gene accounts for under half of them, and the cause for the rest is not known. Recorded for this sample are about 150,000 clones; just over 90% of them occurred a single time. The top ten constitute roughly 0.7% of the sample. Material for sequencing was PBMCs. The receptors derive from a man in his late teens or twenties in good health and CMV-seronegative.

The chain links TRBV2 to TRBJ2-7, with D possibly being TRBD2 (6 bases). CDR1 SNHLY and CDR2 FYNNEI come from the germline V gene. The V end lost 8 bases, the J end lost 6 bases, and 8 bases lay between the germline ends. The CDR3 sequence is 10 residues long. CDR3 nucleotides: TGTGCCAGCCGGAGGGGCGAGCAGTACGTC. This gives the protein CASRRGEQYV.

This chain links TRBV5-1 with TRBJ1-1; 7 bases align to TRBD1. The CDR3 runs 17 residues. The germline gives CDR1 SGHRS, CDR2 YFSETQ. Trimming cost V 1 base and J 1 base; bases outside gene matches: 10. As DNA, the CDR3 is TGCGCCAGCAGCTTGCCAAACTCAAGGGGGCCGAACACTGAAGCTTTCTTT. Protein sequence: CASSLPNSRGPNTEAFF.

The rearrangement links TRBV7-9 to TRBJ1-5, with D hard to call. V gave up 1 base and J gave up 3 bases, with 7 bases separating them. This CDR3 has 14 residues. Germline CDR1 is SEHNR and CDR2 is FQNEAQ (reference sequence). Here the CDR3 reads CASSLDSLNQPQHF. The CDR3 region has the DNA TGTGCCAGCAGCTTAGACAGCCTCAATCAGCCCCAGCATTTT. The entire variable domain, with the rest obtained from reference TRBV7-9 and TRBJ1-5, is as follows: DTGVSQNPRHKITKRGQNVTFRCDPISEHNRLYWYRQTLGQGPEFLTYFQNEAQLEKSRLLSDRFSAERPKGSFSTLEIQRTEQGDSAMYLCASSLDSLNQPQHFGDGTRLSIL.

V and J are TRBV7-2 and TRBJ1-1; D is possibly TRBD1 (5 bases). The CDR3 has 13 amino acids. Germline lookup yields CDR1 SGHTA and CDR2 FQGNSA. V gave up 6 bases and J gave up 1 base, with 9 bases separating them. CDR3 sequence (DNA): TGTGCCAGCAGGGCAGGACAGAACACTGAAGCTTTCTTT. This gives the protein CASRAGQNTEAFF.

The V gene is TRBV19, the J gene TRBJ1-2; 7 nucleotides match TRBD1. V was pared by 0 bases and J by 7 bases, with 5 bases of the junction left unmatched. CDR3 size: 14 residues. Germline V gene data show CDR1 as LNHDA and CDR2 as SQIVND (reference sequence). CDR3 in amino acids: CASSIETGLGGYTF. The CDR3 DNA follows: TGTGCCAGTAGTATAGAGACAGGGCTCGGTGGCTACACCTTC. Using reference TRBV19 and TRBJ1-2 for the parts outside the CDR3, the full variable domain is DGGITQSPKYLFRKEGQNVTLSCEQNLNHDAMYWYRQDPGQGLRLIYYSQIVNDFQKGDIAEGYSVSREKKESFPLTVTSAQKNPTAFYLCASSIETGLGGYTFGSGTRLTVV.

The sample holds a few counts of this clone. The J gene is TRBJ2-3, the V gene TRBV7-9; D gene unclear. The V gene's germline CDR1 is SEHNR and CDR2 FQNEAQ (reference sequence). The V gene lost 5 bases and the J gene lost 2 bases, with 8 bases spanning the gap. This CDR3 spans 13 amino acids. CDR3 DNA: TGTGCCAGCAGCCCCCAAATCACAGATACGCAGTATTTT. It is translated as CASSPQITDTQYF. Variable domain in full (rest from reference TRBV7-9 and TRBJ2-3): DTGVSQNPRHKITKRGQNVTFRCDPISEHNRLYWYRQTLGQGPEFLTYFQNEAQLEKSRLLSDRFSAERPKGSFSTLEIQRTEQGDSAMYLCASSPQITDTQYFGPGTRLTVL.

V and J are TRBV18 and TRBJ2-5; TRBD2 agrees at 9 bases. The CDR3 has 16 amino acids. Germline V CDR1 and CDR2: KGHSH, LQKENI. V lost 3 bases, J lost 7 bases, and 12 bases stayed unmatched. The CDR3 spells CASSPEGLALSGTQYF. The DNA of the CDR3 is TGTGCCAGCTCACCCGAGGGACTAGCCCTAAGCGGGACCCAGTACTTC. Supplemented by reference TRBV18 and TRBJ2-5, the full variable domain reads NAGVMQNPRHLVRRRGQEARLRCSPMKGHSHVYWYRQLPEEGLKFMVYLQKENIIDESGMPKERFSAEFPKEGPSILRIQQVVRGDSAAYFCASSPEGLALSGTQYFGPGTRLLVL.

The gene calls are TRBV5-1 and TRBJ1-6; 8 nucleotides agree with TRBD1. V was clipped by 3 bases and J by 9 bases; unmatched bases: 5. CDR3 size: 14 residues. Germline V CDR1 and CDR2: SGHRS, YFSETQ. CDR3 protein: CASSSQGAGSPLHF. CDR3 nucleotide sequence: TGCGCCAGCAGCTCCCAGGGGGCAGGTTCACCCCTCCACTTT.

This clone has only one observation. The chain couples TRBV6-6 to TRBJ2-2; no firm D call. V lost 6 bases to trimming and J lost 5 bases, with 10 bases between them. There are 13 residues in the CDR3. The germline V gene encodes CDR1 MNHNY and CDR2 SVGAGI (reference sequence). Here the CDR3 DNA reads TGTGCCAGCAGCCTAGAAGTTACCGGGGAGCTGTTTTTT. Protein: CASSLEVTGELFF.

The chain employs TRBV5-6 and TRBJ2-5, with a possible D match to TRBD1 (6 bases). CDR3 length: 14 residues. Germline CDR1 reads SGHDT; CDR2 reads YYEEEE. Trimming took 2 bases from V and 2 from J, leaving 10 bases between them. The CDR3 spells CASSLLDRQETQYF. In nucleotides, the CDR3 is TGTGCCAGCAGCTTACTAGACAGGCAAGAGACCCAGTACTTC.

This chain connects TRBV19 to TRBJ2-7; a weak D match, TRBD1 (5 bases). The CDR3 has 15 amino acids. The ends were cut back, 9 bases at V and 4 bases at J, with 22 bases in the middle. The V gene's germline CDR1 is LNHDA and CDR2 SQIVND (reference sequence). The CDR3 is CASSDLGLKGYEQYV. In DNA, the CDR3 is TGTGCCAGCTCGGATCTCGGCTTAAAGGGGTACGAGCAGTACGTC.

The chain combines TRBV4-3 with TRBJ2-5; the match to TRBD1 covers 9 bases. J gave up 6 bases and V 3 bases, and 11 bases lay outside the gene matches. Germline V lookup: CDR1 LGHNA, CDR2 YSLEER. This CDR3 has 16 amino acids. The CDR3 protein is CASSQTHGTGSQTQYF. The CDR3 DNA is TGCGCCAGCAGCCAGACCCACGGGACAGGGAGTCAGACCCAGTACTTC.

This sequence joins TRBV5-4 and TRBJ1-2; D might be TRBD1 (5 bases). CDR3 length: 15 amino acids. The V and J ends lost 4 bases and 5 bases respectively, with 18 bases between them. CDR1 is SGHNT, CDR2 YYREEE, per germline (reference sequence). CDR3 bases: TGTGCCAGCAGCCCCCCCCGACAGTTTCCTTATGGCTACACCTTC. It encodes CASSPPRQFPYGYTF. The full variable domain, its missing parts supplied by reference TRBV5-4 and TRBJ1-2, is ETGVTQSPTHLIKTRGQQVTLRCSSQSGHNTVSWYQQALGQGPQFIFQYYREEENGRGNFPPRFSGLQFPNYSSELNVNALELDDSALYLCASSPPRQFPYGYTFGSGTRLTVV.

This sequence joins TRBV19 and TRBJ2-4; possibly TRBD1 for D (6 bases). The CDR3 spans 16 residues. CDR1 and CDR2 (germline): LNHDA, SQIVND (reference sequence). V shed 7 bases and J shed 0 bases, with 16 bases lying between them. The CDR3 DNA reads TGTGCCAGTACCGTGGGGCAGGGGCTAGCCAAAAACATTCAGTACTTC. It translates to CASTVGQGLAKNIQYF.

The chain links TRBV5-4 to TRBJ2-4; TRBD1 aligns across 8 bases. Germline V gene data show CDR1 as SGHNT and CDR2 as YYREEE (reference sequence). The length of the CDR3 is 15 residues. The junction had 5 bases not matched to a gene; V was cut back by 3 bases and J by 3 bases. The CDR3 loop is CASSSDRGIKNIQYF. The CDR3, as DNA: TGTGCCAGCAGCTCAGACAGGGGAATCAAAAACATTCAGTACTTC.

The V and J genes are TRBV10-2 and TRBJ1-5; 9 nucleotides align to TRBD1. V shed 6 bases and J 5 bases; nucleotides not matched to a gene: 5. The germline gives CDR1 WSHSY, CDR2 SAAADI. This CDR3 comprises 14 residues. The CDR3 DNA is TGCGCCAGCAGAGGGACAGGGCCTTATCAGCCCCAGCATTTT. It encodes CASRGTGPYQPQHF.

This rearrangement joins TRBV5-4 to TRBJ1-1, with a possible D match to TRBD1 (5 bases). Per the germline V gene, CDR1 is SGHNT and CDR2 is YYREEE (reference sequence). This CDR3 comprises 13 residues. V lost 5 bases, J lost 2 bases, and 10 bases lay in between. The CDR3 coding sequence is TGTGCCAGCAGTTTCAGGGTTAACACTGAAGCTTTCTTT. Protein: CASSFRVNTEAFF.

This chain's CDR3 is CASSLDEGTQYF. The CDR3 nucleotides read TGTGCCAGCAGCTTAGATGAGGGGACCCAGTACTTC. V and J are TRBV7-9 and TRBJ2-5; TRBD2 might be the D (5 bases). The V end lost 1 base, the J end lost 7 bases, and 7 bases lay between the germline ends. CDR3 size: 12 residues. CDR1 is SEHNR, CDR2 FQNEAQ, per germline (reference sequence).

This clone was observed a single time. This chain joins TRBV9 and TRBJ1-6; D ambiguous. V shed 3 bases and J shed 2 bases, with 3 bases lying between them. Germline V CDR1 and CDR2: SGDLS, YYNGEE. CDR3 length: 13 residues. The CDR3: CASSAAYNSPLHF. CDR3 DNA sequence: TGTGCCAGCAGCGCGGCCTATAATTCACCCCTCCACTTT.

V gene TRBV5-4 combines with J gene TRBJ1-3, with D unclear. The CDR3 sequence is 16 residues long. Germline CDR1 is SGHNT and CDR2 is YYREEE (reference sequence). The germline V and J ends were trimmed by 0 bases and 6 bases, with 16 bases remaining between them. The CDR3 region is CASSLGAPSRENTIYF. In DNA form, the CDR3 reads TGTGCCAGCAGCTTGGGTGCTCCTAGTAGAGAAAACACCATATATTTT. The full variable domain, completed using reference TRBV5-4 and TRBJ1-3, is ETGVTQSPTHLIKTRGQQVTLRCSSQSGHNTVSWYQQALGQGPQFIFQYYREEENGRGNFPPRFSGLQFPNYSSELNVNALELDDSALYLCASSLGAPSRENTIYFGEGSWLTVV.

The chain uses TRBV30 and TRBJ2-7; weak D call: TRBD2 (6 bases). The ends were cut back, 3 bases at V and 4 bases at J, with 13 bases in the middle. The germline CDR1 and CDR2 sequences are GTSNPN and SVGIG (reference sequence). The CDR3 sequence is 13 residues long. CDR3 region: CAWSRERGYEQYV. The CDR3 DNA reads as TGTGCCTGGAGCCGGGAGAGGGGTTACGAGCAGTACGTC.

This clone was observed once. The chain uses TRBV27 and TRBJ2-1; no reliable D call. The ends were cut back, 5 bases at V and 9 bases at J, with 11 bases in the middle. There are 12 residues in the CDR3. In germline, CDR1 is MNHEY, CDR2 SMNVEV (reference sequence). As DNA, the CDR3 is TGTGCCAGCAGTCCCCCCGGTGGTGAGCAGTTCTTC. This codes for CASSPPGGEQFF.

The V call is TRBV13, the J call TRBJ1-2; D is perhaps TRBD1 (6 bases). The CDR3 loop spans 14 amino acids. Germline V gene data show CDR1 as PRHDT and CDR2 as FYEKMQ (reference sequence). Trimming shortened V by 7 bases and J by 7 bases, and 19 bases separated the two germline ends. CDR3 residues: CASTLAGAVGGYTF. The DNA for the CDR3 is TGTGCCAGCACCCTGGCAGGGGCGGTTGGTGGCTACACCTTC.

The chain couples TRBV4-1 to TRBJ2-1; perhaps TRBD1 as D (5 bases). The germline CDR1 and CDR2 sequences are MGHRA and YSYEKL. This CDR3 has 15 amino acids. With 1 base removed from V and 9 bases from J, the gap between germline ends came to 16 bases. CDR3 protein: CASSQAGSYIGEQFF. The CDR3, as DNA: TGCGCCAGCAGCCAAGCAGGGTCATACATTGGTGAGCAGTTCTTC.

The chain carries TRBV7-2 and TRBJ2-7, with TRBD2 identical over 10 bases. This CDR3 is 16 amino acids long. CDR1 and CDR2 (germline): SGHTA, FQGNSA. Germline trimming cut 7 bases from V and 2 bases from J; bases unmatched to any gene: 11. The CDR3 bases are TGTGCCAGCACCCCCTTAGCGGGGGGATTTACCTACGAGCAGTACTTC. It yields the protein CASTPLAGGFTYEQYF.

The chain is built from TRBV7-8 and TRBJ2-3; TRBD2 agrees at 10 bases. After removal of 1 base from V and 3 bases from J, the junction contained 10 bases not matched to a gene. The germline V gene has CDR1 SGHVS and CDR2 FQNEAQ. This CDR3 has 18 residues. The DNA of the CDR3 is TGTGCCAGCAGCTTAGGGTTTTTAGCTAGCGGGAGAACAGATACGCAGTATTTT. Translating it yields CASSLGFLASGRTDTQYF. Full variable domain (rest looked up from reference TRBV7-8 and TRBJ2-3): GAGVSQSPRYKVAKRGQDVALRCDPISGHVSLFWYQQALGQGPEFLTYFQNEAQLDKSGLPSDRFFAERPEGSVSTLKIQRTQQEDSAVYLCASSLGFLASGRTDTQYFGPGTRLTVL.

V usage is TRBV7-3 and J usage is TRBJ2-7; 9 bases line up with TRBD2. With 5 bases clipped from V and 2 bases from J, the junction kept 10 bases outside the gene matches. The germline V gene has CDR1 SGHTA and CDR2 FQGTGA. The CDR3 has 16 amino acids. The CDR3 DNA is TGTGCCAGCAGCCCTTCCGGGACTAGCTCTCCCTACGAGCAGTACTTC. Its translation is CASSPSGTSSPYEQYF.

V is TRBV30 and J is TRBJ2-3; 12 positions agree with TRBD2. This CDR3 has 18 amino acids. Germline CDR1 and CDR2: GTSNPN and SVGIG (reference sequence). Germline trimming cut 3 bases from V and 1 base from J; bases unmatched to any gene: 11. CDR3 loop: CAWRVFGLAGGRTDTQYF. CDR3 in DNA: TGTGCCTGGAGGGTTTTCGGGCTAGCGGGAGGGCGCACAGATACGCAGTATTTT.